Presented here are 10 T cell receptor beta chains from one specimen sequenced in a study of T-cell reconstitution after alpha-beta-depleted transplantation in children. Their cognate antigens are unknown. Unique molecular identifiers were used in preparing the TCRbeta library. From the PCR reads, TCRdb called clonotypes with MiXCR, one entry per CDR3 protein. This sample yields approximately 300,000 distinct CDR3 sequences, of which just over 7.5% are seen a single time; 9.1% belongs to the top ten. Overall study results and limits: One year post-transplant, T-cell counts and diversity were largely derived from T cells produced anew.

The input for sequencing was peripheral blood, taken 360 days after TCRalphabeta/CD19-depleted stem cell transplant. These receptors were taken from a female patient under 10 years old who had a stem cell transplant for Fanconi anemia, so the T cells may come from the graft donor.

This clonotype was picked up many times. This chain links TRBV24-1 with TRBJ1-5; tentative D call: TRBD1 (5 bases). V lost 5 bases, J lost 1 base, and 11 bases lay in between. CDR3 length equals 15 residues. Germline CDR1 and CDR2: KGHDR and SFDVKD. The CDR3 protein is CATSAGDGSNQPQHF. In DNA, the CDR3 is TGTGCCACCAGTGCTGGGGACGGGAGCAATCAGCCCCAGCATTTT.

This clonotype was found a few times. V gene TRBV5-1 combines with J gene TRBJ1-4, with TRBD1 matching 8 bases. V lost 4 bases to trimming and J lost 8 bases; unmatched junction nucleotides: 10. The CDR3 covers 15 residues. In germline, CDR1 is SGHRS, CDR2 YFSETQ. CDR3 in amino acids: CASSTPTGDVEKLFF. CDR3 nucleotide sequence: TGCGCCAGCAGCACCCCGACAGGGGACGTGGAAAAACTGTTTTTT.

The V and J genes are TRBV4-2 and TRBJ1-2, with D unclear. Per the germline V gene, CDR1 is LGHNA and CDR2 is YNFKEQ. Trimming removed 0 bases from V and 8 bases from J, with 16 bases in between. The CDR3 is made up of 15 amino acids. The CDR3 spells CASSQDSIPERGYTF. CDR3 sequence (DNA): TGTGCCAGCAGCCAAGATAGTATCCCTGAGAGAGGCTACACCTTC.

In this sample, this clonotype turned up many times. The chain employs TRBV20-1 and TRBJ1-3; D gene unclear. CDR1 DFQATT and CDR2 SNEGSKA come from the germline V gene (reference sequence). V was shortened by 6 bases and J by 0 bases, with 12 bases between the two germline ends. This CDR3 is built from 14 residues. The CDR3 is CSAFVTLSGNTIYF. The CDR3 DNA sequence: TGCAGTGCCTTCGTCACCCTCTCTGGAAACACCATATATTTT.

There are many counts of this clonotype. This chain connects TRBV2 to TRBJ2-1; 12 nucleotides agree with TRBD2. Germline CDR1 and CDR2: SNHLY and FYNNEI. V lost 6 bases, J lost 6 bases, and 3 bases stayed unmatched. CDR3 length: 14 residues. The CDR3: CASSAGLAGNEQFF. The CDR3, as DNA: TGTGCCAGCAGCGCGGGACTAGCGGGCAATGAGCAGTTCTTC.

This clonotype was observed many times. The gene calls are TRBV28 and TRBJ2-7; no firm D call. CDR1 and CDR2 from the germline V gene are MDHEN and SYDVKM. Trimming stripped 3 bases from V and 0 bases from J, with 3 bases between. The CDR3 is made up of 12 amino acids. As DNA, the CDR3 is TGTGCCAGCAGTTTTAACTCCTACGAGCAGTACTTC. As protein: CASSFNSYEQYF.

At least ten counts were recorded for this clonotype. This rearrangement joins TRBV3-1 to TRBJ2-5; D remains unclear. V lost 1 base to trimming and J lost 2 bases, with 8 bases between them. From germline, CDR1 is LGHDT and CDR2 YNNKEL (reference sequence). The CDR3 is made up of 14 amino acids. In nucleotides, the CDR3 is TGTGCCAGCAGCCAAGGCGTGGGGCAAGAGACCCAGTACTTC. It yields the protein CASSQGVGQETQYF.

The chain uses TRBV13 and TRBJ1-5; the D gene is possibly TRBD1 (6 bases). The CDR3 spans 17 residues. V lost 3 bases and J 6 bases, leaving 21 bases between the germline ends. Germline V gene sequence: CDR1 PRHDT, CDR2 FYEKMQ (reference sequence). CDR3 sequence (DNA): TGTGCCAGCAGCTTCTCTCAGGGGAACGCTAGAATTCAGCCCCAGCATTTT. Encoded protein: CASSFSQGNARIQPQHF.

Ten or more counts support this clonotype. The chain couples TRBV10-1 to TRBJ2-1, with 16 bases identical to TRBD2. CDR1 and CDR2 (germline): WNHNN, SYGVQD (reference sequence). V shed 3 bases, J shed 6 bases, and the junction held 5 bases outside the gene matches. This CDR3 comprises 17 residues. This chain's CDR3 is CASSDPGLAGGPNEQFF. In nucleotides, the CDR3 is TGCGCCAGCAGTGACCCGGGACTAGCGGGAGGGCCCAATGAGCAGTTCTTC.

This clonotype was seen many times. This chain links TRBV6-5 with TRBJ2-6; D remains unclear. This CDR3 spans 14 amino acids. CDR1 and CDR2 from the germline V gene are MNHEY and SVGAGI. Trimming took 2 bases from V and 4 from J, leaving 6 bases between them. CDR3 residues: CASSYNSGANVLTF. The DNA for the CDR3 is TGTGCCAGCAGTTACAATTCCGGGGCCAACGTCCTGACTTTC.